The clone carrying this T cell receptor beta chain appeared a single time. Its antigen is currently unknown. This sample includes further DNA sequences coding for the same CDR3. This sample is part of a study of shared clonotypes between healthy human individuals. Whole-study context: Plates per donor: three CD4 naive, three CD4 memory, two CD8 naive, one CD8 memory. Regarding the study as a whole: Larger richness was generally estimated for naive than memory subsets.

Profiled with immunoSEQ multiplex PCR; TCRdb holds only in-frame clones, not every one. This sample yields under 1,100,000 clones, of which about 76% are seen a single time; 1.2% to 1.5% belongs to the top ten. This CDR3 comprises 19 residues. With 1 base removed from V and 6 bases from J, the gap between germline ends came to 27 bases. The germline gives CDR1 KGHSH, CDR2 LQKENI. The chain is built from TRBV18 and TRBJ1-2; no clear D gene. The TCR was taken from a man aged 18 to 35 in good health. Specimen: memory CD4+ T cells sorted from blood. Subset: CD45RA-negative fraction. CDR3 sequence (DNA): TGTGCCAGCTCACCACAAACTCATCCTCTAAAGACCGCAACGGATGGCTACACCTTC. Translated, it gives CASSPQTHPLKTATDGYTF. Filled out from reference TRBV18 and TRBJ1-2, the complete variable domain reads NAGVMQNPRHLVRRRGQEARLRCSPMKGHSHVYWYRQLPEEGLKFMVYLQKENIIDESGMPKERFSAEFPKEGPSILRIQQVVRGDSAAYFCASSPQTHPLKTATDGYTFGSGTRLTVV.